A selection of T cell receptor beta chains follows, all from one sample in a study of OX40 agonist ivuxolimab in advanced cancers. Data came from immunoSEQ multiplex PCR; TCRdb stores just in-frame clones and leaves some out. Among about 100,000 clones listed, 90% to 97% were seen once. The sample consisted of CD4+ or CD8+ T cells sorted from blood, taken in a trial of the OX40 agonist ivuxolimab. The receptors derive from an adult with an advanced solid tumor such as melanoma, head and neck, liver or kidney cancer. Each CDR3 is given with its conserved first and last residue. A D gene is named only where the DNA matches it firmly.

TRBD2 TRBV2 CASIGVSGTYEQYF
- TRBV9 CASSGGGELFF
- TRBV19 CASSIPGPGLGAFF
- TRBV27 CASSFPHQPQHF
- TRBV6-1 CASSAGVYNSPLHF
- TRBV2 CASSEQYF
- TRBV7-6 CASSLIGGDYNEQFF
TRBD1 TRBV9 CASSVSNPDRAGANVLTF
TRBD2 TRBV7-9 CASSPTSGGHQAYEQYF
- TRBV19 CASSIGGRDEQYF
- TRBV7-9 CASSFSGTQYF
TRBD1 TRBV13 CASSSQDRDYTF
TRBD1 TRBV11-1 CASSPVGTASTDTQYF
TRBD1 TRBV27 CASSLGQGDFYEQYF
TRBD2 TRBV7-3 CASSLTIELAGDYNEQFF
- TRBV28 CASSPSTTGELFF
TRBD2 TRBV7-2 CASSSLAGGGLEQFF
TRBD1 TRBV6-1 CATRGQGAIEQYF
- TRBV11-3 CASSLGQTSTDTQYF
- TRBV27 CASSLTATGELFF
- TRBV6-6 CASSPTGLSYEQYF
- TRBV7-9 CASSLTYSGYNEQFF
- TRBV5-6 CASSLAETDTQYF
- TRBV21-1 CASNTNRPFPSSYEQYF
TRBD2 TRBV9 CASSAPGLAFDTQYF
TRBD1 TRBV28 CASSLSGTGEQETQYF
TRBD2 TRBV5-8 CASTPGASGSNEQFF
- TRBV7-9 CASSLGSETQYF
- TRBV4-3 CASSQGRMTQETQYF
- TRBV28 CASSLSRVWYGYTF
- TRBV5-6 CASSLATGLFSGNTIYF
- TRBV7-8 CASSLGVTYEQYF
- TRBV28 CASSWEGRWTEAFF
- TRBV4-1 CASSQSGTPYNEQFF
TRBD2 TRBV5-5 CASSLGLAGGLSTGELFF
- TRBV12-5 CASGWGFGEQFF
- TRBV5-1 CASGPGSSYNEQFF
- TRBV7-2 CASRDVWGQIDSPLHF
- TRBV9 CASSVDGGANSPLHF
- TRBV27 CASRTGYYGYTF
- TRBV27 CVTSEDFGYEQYF